The rows below give T cell receptor beta chains drawn from one sample of a study of blood T cell repertoires in COVID-19. Clones were read by immunoSEQ multiplex PCR, and TCRdb kept only the in-frame ones, dropping some. This table has about 200,000 clones, almost 90% appearing once. The sample was peripheral blood. These receptor sequences come from a man aged 18-30 years with active or convalescent COVID-19. Both conserved end residues are part of each CDR3. The D gene is left open where the match is weak. Rows give clone size only sometimes, using once, few, many, or a class for an expanded clone.

CDR3nt: TGTGCCAGCAGTGAAATTAGGGGAACTCAAGAGACCCAGTACTTC
CDR3aa: CASSEIRGTQETQYF
d_gene: .
abundance: .
v_gene: TRBV6-1
j_gene: TRBJ2-5

CDR3nt: TGTGCCAGCAGCTCAGCCGGGACTAGCGGGATTCGGGAGCAGTTCTTC
CDR3aa: CASSSAGTSGIREQFF
d_gene: TRBD2
abundance: .
v_gene: TRBV5-6
j_gene: TRBJ2-1

CDR3nt: TGTGCCAGCAGCTTACGGCCGGGGATTGCCTCCTACGAGCAGTACTTC
CDR3aa: CASSLRPGIASYEQYF
d_gene: .
abundance: .
v_gene: TRBV7-8
j_gene: TRBJ2-7

CDR3nt: TGCGCCAGCAGTGAATCGGTTGCCGGAAACACCATATATTTT
CDR3aa: CASSESVAGNTIYF
d_gene: .
abundance: .
v_gene: TRBV10-1
j_gene: TRBJ1-3

CDR3nt: TGTGCCAGCAGTTTCCGGGGAAGGGACTATGGCTACACCTTC
CDR3aa: CASSFRGRDYGYTF
d_gene: .
abundance: .
v_gene: TRBV6-2/TRBV6-3
j_gene: TRBJ1-2

CDR3nt: TGTGCCAGCAGCCAAGAGATTCGGGAAAGCGGGATATATTTCTATGAGCAGTTCTTC
CDR3aa: CASSQEIRESGIYFYEQFF
d_gene: TRBD2
abundance: .
v_gene: TRBV14
j_gene: TRBJ2-1

CDR3nt: TGTGCCAGTAGTTCAACAGGGGTTTCTGGGGCCAACGTCCTGACTTTC
CDR3aa: CASSSTGVSGANVLTF
d_gene: TRBD1
abundance: few
v_gene: TRBV19
j_gene: TRBJ2-6

CDR3nt: TGTGCCAGTAGCCACGGACGGGAATCGGGGGCTTTCTTT
CDR3aa: CASSHGRESGAFF
d_gene: .
abundance: many
v_gene: TRBV19
j_gene: TRBJ1-1

CDR3nt: TGTGCCTGGGGGGGACAGGGCGGCGAGACCCAGTACTTC
CDR3aa: CAWGGQGGETQYF
d_gene: TRBD1
abundance: .
v_gene: TRBV30
j_gene: TRBJ2-5

CDR3nt: TGCAGCGTTGACGGACAGGGTTCGTTAAACTATGGCTACACCTTC
CDR3aa: CSVDGQGSLNYGYTF
d_gene: TRBD1
abundance: .
v_gene: TRBV29-1
j_gene: TRBJ1-2

CDR3nt: TGTGCCAGCAGCTTAACGGCGGTCCCTGTGGGCTATGGCTACACCTTC
CDR3aa: CASSLTAVPVGYGYTF
d_gene: .
abundance: .
v_gene: TRBV7-9
j_gene: TRBJ1-2

CDR3nt: TGTGCCAGCAGTGAATTCGGGGGGCTCCGGGAGCTGTTTTTT
CDR3aa: CASSEFGGLRELFF
d_gene: .
abundance: .
v_gene: TRBV25-1
j_gene: TRBJ2-2

CDR3nt: TGTGCCAGTAGTTTTCAGGCTAATTCACCCCTCCACTTT
CDR3aa: CASSFQANSPLHF
d_gene: .
abundance: few
v_gene: TRBV19
j_gene: TRBJ1-6

CDR3nt: TGTGCCAGCAGCTTGGCGCAGGGGGCCAACTATAATTCACCCCTCCACTTT
CDR3aa: CASSLAQGANYNSPLHF
d_gene: TRBD1
abundance: .
v_gene: TRBV5-6
j_gene: TRBJ1-6

CDR3nt: TGTGCCACTCAACCCGGGACTAGTAAATGGGAGACCCAGTACTTC
CDR3aa: CATQPGTSKWETQYF
d_gene: TRBD2
abundance: .
v_gene: TRBV19
j_gene: TRBJ2-5

CDR3nt: TGCGCCAGCAGCCAAGATCACAGGGGGCTAGGCGAAAAACTGTTTTTT
CDR3aa: CASSQDHRGLGEKLFF
d_gene: TRBD1
abundance: .
v_gene: TRBV4-1
j_gene: TRBJ1-4